One and the same sample provided the 14 T cell receptor beta chains below, sequenced in a study of T cells in Graves' hyperthyroidism and ophthalmopathy. Amplification yielded TCR beta CDR3 regions, with RNA transcripts as the source. HTBI primers drove first-round RT-PCR of the TCR CDR3. Each CDR3 protein gets one entry after TCRdb re-called the multiplex PCR reads with MiXCR. The sample includes a few hundred thousand distinct CDR3 sequences, less than 20% seen only once; the top ten take about two fifths. Sequenced sample: blood. These receptors were collected from a man in his forties or fifties with Graves' ophthalmopathy.

This clonotype was detected ten times or more. V gene TRBV6-1 combines with J gene TRBJ1-2; no firm D call. Trimming shortened V by 6 bases and J by 4 bases, and 12 bases separated the two germline ends. The CDR3 contains 13 residues. Germline lookup yields CDR1 MNHNS and CDR2 SASEGT. The CDR3 region has the DNA TGTGCCAGCAGAGCAAGATCCGTCTATGGCTACACCTTC. It codes for CASRARSVYGYTF.

Ten or more counts support this clonotype. DNA for the CDR3: TGTGCCAGCAGTCATCGGGACATTGGCAATCAGCCCCAGCATTTT. Its protein is CASSHRDIGNQPQHF. The chain has TRBV28 and TRBJ1-5; maybe TRBD1 (6 bases). The CDR3 extends over 15 amino acids. Trimming took 5 bases from V and 2 from J, leaving 13 bases between them. Germline assignment: CDR1 MDHEN and CDR2 SYDVKM. The variable domain in full, completed from reference TRBV28 and TRBJ1-5, reads DVKVTQSSRYLVKRTGEKVFLECVQDMDHENMFWYRQDPGLGLRLIYFSYDVKMKEKGDIPEGYSVSREKKERFSLILESASTNQTSMYLCASSHRDIGNQPQHFGDGTRLSIL.

The DNA of the CDR3 is TGTGCCAGCAGCCAAGTTGATAGCTCCTACAATGAGCAGTTCTTC. Protein sequence: CASSQVDSSYNEQFF. J is TRBJ2-1 and V is TRBV4-2; no clear D gene. There are 15 residues in the CDR3. With 1 base removed from V and 0 bases from J, the gap between germline ends came to 7 bases. Per the germline V gene, CDR1 is LGHNA and CDR2 is YNFKEQ.

In this sample, this clonotype turned up a few times. The chain combines TRBV20-1 with TRBJ2-7; no firm D call. The CDR3 is 14 residues long. Germline V gene data show CDR1 as DFQATT and CDR2 as SNEGSKA (reference sequence). V dropped 1 base and J dropped 7 bases, with 17 bases sitting between them. CDR3 coding DNA: TGCAGTGCTAGAGCTGGCTCTCCTTTCGGGGAGCAGTACTTC. Its protein product is CSARAGSPFGEQYF.

Points on this clonotype: The conserved phenylalanine or tryptophan is not found at the CDR3 terminus, so this likely reflects a read error. This chain uses TRBV5-1 with TRBJ2-3; D might be TRBD2 (7 bases). The CDR3 length is 16 residues. Germline lookup yields CDR1 SGHRS and CDR2 YFSETQ. V lost 0 bases, J lost 1 base, and 12 bases lay in between. For the CDR3, the DNA is TGCGCCAGCAGCTTGGCTGGGGGGGCCCGCACAGATACGCAGTATCTT. It yields the protein CASSLAGGARTDTQYL.

The chain couples TRBV19 to TRBJ2-3; 7 nucleotides line up with TRBD2. The germline CDR1 and CDR2 sequences are LNHDA and SQIVND (reference sequence). With 8 bases clipped from V and 1 base from J, the junction kept 21 bases outside the gene matches. The CDR3 is 19 residues long. The CDR3, as DNA: TGTGCCAGTCGGGAGAGGGATCTAGCGGCATCAGGGCGCACAGATACGCAGTATTTT. It translates to CASRERDLAASGRTDTQYF.

The chain combines TRBV5-4 with TRBJ2-1; D not certain. Trimming stripped 3 bases from V and 6 bases from J, with 7 bases between. The CDR3 covers 12 residues. Germline V gene lookup returns CDR1 SGHNT and CDR2 YYREEE (reference sequence). The CDR3 DNA sequence: TGTGCCAGCAGCTCCAGGAGCAATGAGCAGTTCTTC. Protein product: CASSSRSNEQFF.

The sample holds many counts of this clonotype. The J gene is TRBJ1-1, the V gene TRBV7-9; possibly TRBD1 for D (6 bases). With 5 bases removed from V and 5 bases from J, the gap between germline ends came to 18 bases. The germline CDR1 and CDR2 sequences are SEHNR and FQNEAQ (reference sequence). CDR3 length: 15 residues. CDR3 in amino acids: CASSPGRDTGTEAFF. The DNA for the CDR3 is TGTGCCAGCAGCCCGGGCAGGGACACTGGAACTGAAGCTTTCTTT.

This clonotype came up many times. V and J are TRBV2 and TRBJ1-5, with 8 nucleotides matching TRBD1. The J segment lost 6 bases and the V segment lost 3 bases, leaving 7 bases of the junction unmatched. Looked up from germline, CDR1 is SNHLY and CDR2 is FYNNEI. The CDR3 length is 15 residues. The CDR3 DNA sequence: TGTGCCAGCAGTGATACAGGGGGTCACAGTCAGCCCCAGCATTTT. Translated: CASSDTGGHSQPQHF.

In this sample, this clonotype turned up a few times. This rearrangement joins TRBV18 to TRBJ1-4; 7 positions agree with TRBD1. The CDR3 covers 13 residues. CDR1 is KGHSH, CDR2 LQKENI, per germline. The trim removed 5 bases at V and 8 bases at J, leaving 5 bases unmatched. The CDR3 DNA reads TGTGCCAGCTCAGAGGGGGCGGACGAAAAACTGTTTTTT. Amino acids: CASSEGADEKLFF.

This clonotype appeared a few times. The gene calls are TRBV28 and TRBJ2-7, with 9 nucleotides matching TRBD1. In germline, CDR1 is MDHEN, CDR2 SYDVKM. V dropped 6 bases and J dropped 6; count of bases not matched to a gene: 12. The length of the CDR3 is 15 residues. The CDR3 DNA is TGTGCCAGCAGCGATACCGGGACAGGGTATACCGAGCAGTACTTC. This codes for CASSDTGTGYTEQYF.

This clonotype was detected only a few times. The genes are TRBV28 and TRBJ2-7; D tentatively reads TRBD1 or TRBD2 (5 bases each). The CDR3 contains 13 residues. Trimming left V 8 bases short and J 2 bases short, with 13 bases between. Per the germline V gene, CDR1 is MDHEN and CDR2 is SYDVKM. The CDR3 sequence: CASGGPIPYEQYF. The CDR3 DNA reads as TGTGCCAGCGGGGGACCGATCCCCTACGAGCAGTACTTC. Looking up the rest from reference TRBV28 and TRBJ2-7 gives the full variable domain: DVKVTQSSRYLVKRTGEKVFLECVQDMDHENMFWYRQDPGLGLRLIYFSYDVKMKEKGDIPEGYSVSREKKERFSLILESASTNQTSMYLCASGGPIPYEQYFGPGTRLTVT.

This clonotype has a count of ten or more. This chain uses TRBV7-2 with TRBJ1-3; D might be TRBD1 (6 bases). The length of the CDR3 is 16 residues. The V and J ends lost 7 bases and 0 bases respectively, with 16 bases between them. Germline V gene sequence: CDR1 SGHTA, CDR2 FQGNSA. CDR3 DNA: TGTGCCAGCACCAACGATTGGGGGGCCTCTGGAAACACCATATATTTT. Translation gives CASTNDWGASGNTIYF.

This chain links TRBV27 with TRBJ2-1; 8 positions match TRBD2. The trim removed 5 bases at V and 4 bases at J, leaving 4 bases unmatched. This CDR3 region has 14 residues. The germline V gene has CDR1 MNHEY and CDR2 SMNVEV (reference sequence). The CDR3, as DNA: TGTGCCAGCAGTCTGGGACTAGTGTACAATGAGCAGTTCTTC. Protein sequence: CASSLGLVYNEQFF.